This T cell receptor (beta chain) was documented in a study of blood T cell repertoires in COVID-19. For the study at large: Acute-phase and convalescent COVID-19 samples originated in the United States, Italy and Spain. Sample material is recorded as cDNA or gDNA derived from T cells, B-cell-depleted T cells, or PBMCs.

Clones were read by immunoSEQ multiplex PCR, and TCRdb kept only the in-frame ones, dropping some. This sample carries about 110,000 clones, 75% to 90% of them seen once, and the ten largest clones take approximately 4.5%. The CDR3 runs to 13 residues. V lost 5 bases, J lost 6 bases, and 10 bases lay in between. The V gene is TRBV12-3 or TRBV12-4, the J gene TRBJ1-4; tentatively, D is TRBD1 (5 bases). The source material was peripheral blood. This receptor was taken from a woman in her fifties or sixties with acute or convalescent COVID-19. The CDR3 region has the DNA TGTGCCAGCAGTCCAGACAGAGATGAAAAACTGTTTTTT. Its translation: CASSPDRDEKLFF.